This passage covers 21 T cell receptor beta chains from one sample sequenced in a study of glioma-infiltrating T cells after dendritic cell vaccination. Sequencing used immunoSEQ multiplex PCR; TCRdb keeps in-frame clones, though not all of them. The repertoire holds about 76,000 clones, with more than 75% as singletons. Time point: after dendritic cell vaccination, including at tumor progression/relapse. Sequences were derived from blood, sampled after dendritic cell vaccination. These receptors all come from a human donor with glioblastoma.

The chain couples TRBV7-8 to TRBJ2-7; 8 nucleotides line up with TRBD1. The J segment lost 7 bases and the V segment lost 4 bases, leaving 9 bases of the junction unmatched. Per germline, CDR1 SGHVS and CDR2 FQNEAQ. The CDR3 runs to 14 residues. CDR3 loop: CASSSPRGHWEQYF. CDR3 DNA sequence: TGTGCCAGCAGCTCCCCCAGGGGGCATTGGGAGCAGTACTTC.

V gene TRBV11-2 combines with J gene TRBJ2-7; unclear D gene. Trimming stripped 2 bases from V and 6 bases from J, with 11 bases between. This CDR3 contains 13 residues. Looked up from germline, CDR1 is SGHAT and CDR2 is FQNNGV. The CDR3 sequence: CASSLYQSREQYF. The CDR3 nucleotides read TGTGCCAGCAGCTTATATCAGTCCCGCGAGCAGTACTTC.

This sequence joins TRBV5-1 and TRBJ2-3; TRBD1 is a possible D gene (6 bases). In germline, CDR1 is SGHRS, CDR2 YFSETQ. Trimming cost V 0 bases and J 2 bases, with 7 bases left between them. The CDR3 runs to 14 residues. The CDR3 spells CASSLDRDTDTQYF. As DNA, the CDR3 is TGCGCCAGCAGCTTGGACAGGGACACAGATACGCAGTATTTT.

This clone was counted a single time. The V call is TRBV19, the J call TRBJ2-2, with a possible D match to TRBD2 (7 bases). This CDR3 has 15 amino acids. The germline V and J ends were trimmed by 7 bases and 7 bases, with 19 bases remaining between them. CDR1 and CDR2 (germline): LNHDA, SQIVND (reference sequence). The CDR3 is CASKRDTLLNGELFF. CDR3 coding DNA: TGTGCCAGTAAGCGGGACACCCTATTGAACGGGGAGCTGTTTTTT. The whole variable domain, remainder taken from reference TRBV19 and TRBJ2-2, is DGGITQSPKYLFRKEGQNVTLSCEQNLNHDAMYWYRQDPGQGLRLIYYSQIVNDFQKGDIAEGYSVSREKKESFPLTVTSAQKNPTAFYLCASKRDTLLNGELFFGEGSRLTVL.

This clone has a single count. The chain has TRBV11-2 and TRBJ1-1, with D hard to call. Trimming cost V 5 bases and J 3 bases, with 16 bases left between them. CDR3 length: 15 residues. Germline CDR1 is SGHAT and CDR2 is FQNNGV. In DNA form, the CDR3 reads TGTGCCAGCAGCCCCTCCTTGGGCAGTTACACTGAAGCTTTCTTT. Amino acids: CASSPSLGSYTEAFF. The full variable domain, completed using reference TRBV11-2 and TRBJ1-1, is EAGVAQSPRYKIIEKRQSVAFWCNPISGHATLYWYQQILGQGPKLLIQFQNNGVVDDSQLPKDRFSAERLKGVDSTLKIQPAKLEDSAVYLCASSPSLGSYTEAFFGQGTRLTVV.

About this clone itself: Additional DNA sequences in this sample encode the identical CDR3. The V call is TRBV7-2, the J call TRBJ2-5; D is uncertain. Trimming left V 1 base short and J 4 bases short, with 4 bases between. This CDR3 is 12 amino acids long. CDR1 is SGHTA, CDR2 FQGNSA, per germline. CDR3 sequence: CASSLVRETQYF. CDR3 DNA: TGTGCCAGCAGCTTAGTTCGAGAGACCCAGTACTTC.

The chain joins TRBV25-1 to TRBJ1-2, with 11 bases identical to TRBD1. The V gene's germline CDR1 is MGHDK and CDR2 SYGVNS. CDR3 length: 16 amino acids. With V trimmed by 6 bases and J by 2 bases, 8 bases remained unmatched. CDR3 sequence reads: CASSEPGTGGNYGYTF. DNA of the CDR3: TGTGCCAGCAGCGAACCAGGGACAGGGGGAAACTATGGCTACACCTTC.

The rearrangement joins TRBV7-2 to TRBJ2-5; D call uncertain. The end of the DNA is better explained by TRBJ2-7, so the J call may be wrong. This CDR3 comprises 11 residues. The germline V gene has CDR1 SGHTA and CDR2 FQGNSA. Here the CDR3 reads CASSLVSEQYF. The CDR3 nucleotides read TGTGCCAGCAGCTTAGTAAGCGAGCAGTACTTC.

This chain connects TRBV27 to TRBJ2-1, with 8 nucleotides matching TRBD1. Germline lookup yields CDR1 MNHEY and CDR2 SMNVEV (reference sequence). Trimming removed 5 bases from V and 9 bases from J; junction bases left unmatched: 3. The CDR3 is made up of 12 amino acids. The CDR3 sequence is CASSHTGGEQFF. CDR3 coding DNA: TGTGCCAGCAGTCACACAGGGGGTGAGCAGTTCTTC.

This rearrangement joins TRBV6-5 to TRBJ2-5, with D perhaps matching TRBD1 (5 bases). The CDR3 spans 16 residues. The germline CDR1 and CDR2 sequences are MNHEY and SVGAGI. Trimming stripped 2 bases from V and 4 bases from J, with 17 bases between. The CDR3 loop is CASSYRRVRGGETQYF. CDR3 in DNA: TGTGCCAGCAGTTACCGAAGGGTTAGGGGCGGAGAGACCCAGTACTTC.

The chain combines TRBV4-3 with TRBJ1-1; 7 bases align to TRBD1. The germline V gene encodes CDR1 LGHNA and CDR2 YSLEER. The CDR3 contains 20 residues. V was pared by 0 bases and J by 1 base, with 17 bases of the junction left unmatched. CDR3 sequence (DNA): TGCGCCAGCAGCCAAGATATATCAGGCAGGGGGTTCTTCGGGAACACTGAAGCTTTCTTT. Its translation is CASSQDISGRGFFGNTEAFF.

The chain joins TRBV15 to TRBJ2-1; D is possibly TRBD2 (6 bases). V gave up 1 base and J gave up 6 bases, with 13 bases separating them. CDR1 and CDR2 from the germline V gene are LNHNV and YYDKDF (reference sequence). This CDR3 region has 15 residues. CDR3 DNA sequence: TGTGCCACCAGCAGAGCGGAGACTAGGGCCAATGAGCAGTTCTTC. Its protein is CATSRAETRANEQFF.

The CDR3 reads CASSPGLAGSVGETQYF. In DNA form, the CDR3 reads TGTGCCAGCAGCCCAGGACTAGCGGGAAGTGTGGGAGAGACCCAGTACTTC. V gene TRBV7-6 combines with J gene TRBJ2-5; the match to TRBD2 covers 12 bases. CDR3 length: 17 amino acids. Germline V lookup: CDR1 SGHVS, CDR2 FNYEAQ. Unmatched junction bases numbered 11, after V lost 5 bases and J lost 4 bases.

CDR3 sequence: CASSYGCSPQAQYF. The CDR3, as DNA: TGTGCCAGCAGTTACGGTTGCAGCCCCCAGGCCCAGTACTTC. V gene TRBV6-7 combines with J gene TRBJ2-5, with D unclear. TRBV6-7 is an open reading frame whose function is uncertain. V was clipped by 2 bases and J by 9 bases, with 16 bases between them. This CDR3 has 14 residues.

The chain couples TRBV19 to TRBJ2-3, with D perhaps matching TRBD1 (6 bases). The CDR3 has 15 amino acids. Germline loops: CDR1 LNHDA, CDR2 SQIVND (reference sequence). V lost 2 bases and J lost 5, with 14 bases in between. This CDR3 reads CASSISRGVEDTQYF. The CDR3 nucleotides read TGTGCCAGTAGTATAAGCAGGGGAGTGGAAGATACGCAGTATTTT.

The J gene is TRBJ2-1, the V gene TRBV21-1; the table's D gene call, TRBD2, was not cross checked with the DNA. TRBV21-1 is termed a pseudogene. The CDR3 has 15 residues. Here the CDR3 reads CASSKVVLAGNEQFF. The CDR3 region has the DNA TGTGCCAGCAGCAAAGTGGTACTAGCGGGGAATGAGCAGTTCTTC.

The CDR3 region is CASSAGTSGVQDTQYF. The DNA of the CDR3 is TGTGCCAGCAGCGCTGGGACTAGCGGGGTTCAAGATACGCAGTATTTT. This rearrangement joins TRBV9 to TRBJ2-3; 13 bases line up with TRBD2. V lost 3 bases to trimming and J lost 5 bases; unmatched junction nucleotides: 6. The CDR3 extends over 16 amino acids. Germline lookup yields CDR1 SGDLS and CDR2 YYNGEE. The full variable domain, with the rest looked up from reference TRBV9 and TRBJ2-3, is DSGVTQTPKHLITATGQRVTLRCSPRSGDLSVYWYQQSLDQGLQFLIQYYNGEERAKGNILERFSAQQFPDLHSELNLSSLELGDSALYFCASSAGTSGVQDTQYFGPGTRLTVL.

The rearrangement uses TRBV6-5 and TRBJ2-7, with 7 bases lining up with TRBD2. CDR1 and CDR2 from the germline V gene are MNHEY and SVGAGI. Losses at the gene ends were 0 bases for V and 4 bases for J; bases not matched to a gene: 9. This CDR3 region has 16 residues. In nucleotides, the CDR3 is TGTGCCAGCAGTTACTCGATAGGGCTAGCGGTTTACGAGCAGTACTTC. Translating gives CASSYSIGLAVYEQYF.

The chain couples TRBV30 to TRBJ1-5; possibly TRBD1 for D (6 bases). CDR3 length equals 15 residues. V was trimmed by 5 bases and J by 1 base, leaving 15 bases between them. Germline V gene lookup returns CDR1 GTSNPN and CDR2 SVGIG (reference sequence). The CDR3 sequence: CAWGTGSRSNQPQHF. As DNA, the CDR3 is TGTGCCTGGGGAACAGGGAGTCGGAGCAATCAGCCCCAGCATTTT.

The chain employs TRBV19 and TRBJ1-5; 7 positions agree with TRBD1. Germline CDR1 is LNHDA and CDR2 is SQIVND (reference sequence). There are 14 residues in the CDR3. V lost 8 bases to trimming and J lost 5 bases; unmatched junction nucleotides: 9. The CDR3: CASYTGAGDQPQHF. The DNA of the CDR3 is TGTGCCAGTTACACAGGGGCTGGGGATCAGCCCCAGCATTTT.

This rearrangement joins TRBV9 to TRBJ2-7; 7 bases are a match to TRBD2. Germline V gene data show CDR1 as SGDLS and CDR2 as YYNGEE. With V trimmed by 4 bases and J by 3 bases, 10 bases remained unmatched. The CDR3 sequence is 15 residues long. The CDR3 spells CASSPQTGGGYEQYF. The CDR3 DNA reads TGTGCCAGCAGCCCCCAGACGGGGGGAGGCTACGAGCAGTACTTC.